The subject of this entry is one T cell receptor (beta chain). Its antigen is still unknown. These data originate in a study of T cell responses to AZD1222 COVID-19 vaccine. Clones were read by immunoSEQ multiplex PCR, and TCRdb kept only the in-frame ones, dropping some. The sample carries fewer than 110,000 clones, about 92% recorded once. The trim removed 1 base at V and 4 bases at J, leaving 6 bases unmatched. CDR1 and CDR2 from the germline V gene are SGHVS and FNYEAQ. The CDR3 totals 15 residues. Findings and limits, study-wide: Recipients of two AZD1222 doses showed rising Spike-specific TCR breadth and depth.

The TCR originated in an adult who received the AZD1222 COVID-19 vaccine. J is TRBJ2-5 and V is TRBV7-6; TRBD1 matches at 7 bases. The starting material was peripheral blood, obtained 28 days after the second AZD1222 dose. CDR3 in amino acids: CASSLVGTVLETQYF. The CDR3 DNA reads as TGTGCCAGCAGCTTAGTTGGGACAGTGCTAGAGACCCAGTACTTC.